This TCR beta chain was profiled in a study of monozygotic twins with cystic fibrosis. On this clone itself: Its specificity is not known.

Germline lookup yields CDR1 ENHRY and CDR2 SYGVKD. The CDR3 is 15 amino acids. The germline V and J ends were trimmed by 4 bases and 1 base, with 14 bases remaining between them. The study's findings and limits: The repertoire was suggested to be naive-dominated, clonality median around 0.01. Unrelated CF individuals shared fewer identical clonotypes than monozygotic CF twins.

The data were produced by immunoSEQ multiplex PCR, yet TCRdb's version contains in-frame clones alone and is incomplete. The table has a few thousand clones, 95% to 97% seen once. The sequence was obtained from a boy between 2 and 15 years old with cystic fibrosis. The sample was blood. V is TRBV10-3 and J is TRBJ2-7; D is perhaps TRBD1 or TRBD2 (6 bases each). The CDR3 DNA is TGTGCCATCAGTGTCGGGGGCACTCCGTCCTACGAGCAGTACTTC. Protein sequence: CAISVGGTPSYEQYF.